This is a list of T cell receptor beta chains from one sample in a study of CXCR3-negative and CXCR3-positive naive CD8 T cells. Each CDR3 protein gets one entry in TCRdb, which reprocessed the 5' RACE reads and gives no DNA. Seen in this sample are approximately 3,100 distinct CDR3 sequences; the ten most common clones hold roughly 1.5%. The sequenced material came from naive CXCR3+ CD8+ T cells from blood. The receptor source for this set is a human donor in good health. Some clones in this sample may be carry-over from other donors' samples. Both conserved end residues are part of each CDR3. Clone size is given for some rows only: seen once, a few or many times, or a class if the clone is expanded.

TRBV21-1,NA,TRBJ2-5,CASSVNSKGLAAEGCRQETQYF
TRBV20-1,medium-sized,TRBJ2-3,CSAPSTSGNTDTQYF
TRBV7-9,medium-sized,TRBJ2-1,CASSPAGADEQFF
TRBV27,NA,TRBJ2-3,CASSSRGLTDTQYF
TRBV27,medium-sized,TRBJ1-2,CASGTDTWNYGYTF
TRBV20-1,medium-sized,TRBJ1-1,CSARSTGFREAFF
TRBV29-1,NA,TRBJ2-7,CSAEGRAGEQYF
TRBV29-1,medium-sized,TRBJ2-2,CSVETTGAGTGELFF
TRBV4-1,NA,TRBJ1-1,CASSHTGQNTEAFF
TRBV29-1,medium-sized,TRBJ1-5,CSVEGGGGEGQPQHF
TRBV7-8,medium-sized,TRBJ2-4,CASSLGPKGYRENIQYF
TRBV29-1,NA,TRBJ1-2,CSIVEAYGYTF
TRBV11-3,NA,TRBJ2-7,CASSLVGGEQYF
TRBV5-1,medium-sized,TRBJ1-2,CASSGTLPLDGYTF
TRBV29-1,medium-sized,TRBJ1-1,CSVPDGIMNTEAFF
TRBV29-1,NA,TRBJ1-1,CSVVDSLNTEAFF
TRBV5-1,medium-sized,TRBJ1-1,CASSLVQGTEAFF
TRBV6-5,NA,TRBJ2-1,CASSYPDLPGPEGVEQFF
TRBV12-3/TRBV12-4,NA,TRBJ1-1,CASSLLAGQATGTEAFF
TRBV12-3/TRBV12-4,medium-sized,TRBJ1-2,CAIYTYMGQGYGYTF
TRBV5-1,medium-sized,TRBJ2-2,CASSLADRLNTGELFF
TRBV6-5,medium-sized,TRBJ2-1,CASSSLTGDEQFF
TRBV6-2/TRBV6-3,medium-sized,TRBJ1-2,CASSYSSASYGYTF
TRBV4-3,medium-sized,TRBJ1-2,CASSQGDSLWDGYTF
TRBV29-1,medium-sized,TRBJ2-1,CSVEDSNSNEQFF
TRBV7-8,NA,TRBJ2-3,CASGGENTDTQYF
TRBV3-1,medium-sized,TRBJ2-1,CASSHPGSSYNEQFF